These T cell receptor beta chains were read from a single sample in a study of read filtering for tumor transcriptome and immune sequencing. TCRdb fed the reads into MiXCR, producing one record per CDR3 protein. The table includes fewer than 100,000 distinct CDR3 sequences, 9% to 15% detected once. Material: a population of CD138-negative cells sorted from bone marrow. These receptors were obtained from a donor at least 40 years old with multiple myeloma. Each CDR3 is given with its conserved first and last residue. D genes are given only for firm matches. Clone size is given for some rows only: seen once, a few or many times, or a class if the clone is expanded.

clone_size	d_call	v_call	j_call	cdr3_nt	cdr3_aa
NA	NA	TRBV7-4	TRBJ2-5	TGTGCCAGCAGCTTCAATGGGCCTCAAGAGACCCAGTACTTC	CASSFNGPQETQYF
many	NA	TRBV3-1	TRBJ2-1	TGTGCCAGCAGCCAAGTTTCGCCCTCCTACAATGAGCAGTTCTTC	CASSQVSPSYNEQFF
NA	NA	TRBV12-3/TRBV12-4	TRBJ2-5	TGTGCCAGCAGTTTAGGGGGAGCGGTTGAAGAGACCCAGTACTTC	CASSLGGAVEETQYF
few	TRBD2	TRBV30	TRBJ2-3	TGTGCCTGGAGCCCCGCTAGCGGGCGCACAGATACGCAGTATTTT	CAWSPASGRTDTQYF
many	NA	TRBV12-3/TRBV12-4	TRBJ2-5	TGTGCCAGCAGTGCTGAGGGTCCCCAAGAGACCCAGTACTTC	CASSAEGPQETQYF
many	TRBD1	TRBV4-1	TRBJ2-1	TGCGCCAGCAGCCAAGATGGACAGGGGTTTGTATACAATGAGCAGTTCTTC	CASSQDGQGFVYNEQFF
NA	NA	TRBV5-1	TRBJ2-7	TGCGCCAGCGCGGAGGACGCTCCATCCTACGAGCAGTACTTC	CASAEDAPSYEQYF
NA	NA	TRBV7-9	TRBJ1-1	TGTGCCAGCAGCTTTTTGGAAGGGGCTGAGGCTCTCTTT	CASSFLEGAEALF
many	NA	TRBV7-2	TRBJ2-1	TGTGCCAGCAGCGCCCAACGACAGCAGCAGTTCTTC	CASSAQRQQQFF
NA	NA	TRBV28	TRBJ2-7	NA	CASSTSGLFYEQYF
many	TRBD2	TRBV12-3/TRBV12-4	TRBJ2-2	TGTGCCAGCAGCTCACTAGCGGGAGGTCCGAACACCGGGGAGCTGTTTTTT	CASSSLAGGPNTGELFF
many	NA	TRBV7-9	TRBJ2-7	TGTGCCAGCACCTTAGGCTCCTACGAGCAGTACTTC	CASTLGSYEQYF
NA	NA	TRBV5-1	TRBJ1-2	TGCGCCAGCAGCTTGGAGGACAGTTTCTATGGCTACACCTTC	CASSLEDSFYGYTF
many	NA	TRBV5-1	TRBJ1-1	TGCGCCAGCAGCTTGGACCGATCCATGAACACTGAAGCTTTCTTT	CASSLDRSMNTEAFF
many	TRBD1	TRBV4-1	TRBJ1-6	TGCGCCAGCAGCCAAGGGGACAGACCTGGTTCACCCCTCCACTTT	CASSQGDRPGSPLHF
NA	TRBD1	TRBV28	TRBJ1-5	TGTGCCACCCTCATACAGGGGACTCAGCCCCAGCATTTT	CATLIQGTQPQHF
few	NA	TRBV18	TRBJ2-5	TGTGCCAGCTCAAAGATAGGGGCCGAGGAGACCCAGTACTTC	CASSKIGAEETQYF
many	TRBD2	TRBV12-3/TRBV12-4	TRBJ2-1	TGTGCCAGCAGTTGGGGACTAGCGGGAGATAGCTCCTACAATGAGCAGTTCTTC	CASSWGLAGDSSYNEQFF
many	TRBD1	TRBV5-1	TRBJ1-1	TGCGCCAGCAGCTTGGGGACAGGGGTAACTGAAGCTTTCTTT	CASSLGTGVTEAFF
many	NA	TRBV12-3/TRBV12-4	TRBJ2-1	TGTGCCAGCAGTTCACAACAGTGGGGGACGGGGAATGAGCAGTTCTTC	CASSSQQWGTGNEQFF
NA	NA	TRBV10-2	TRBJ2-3	TGCGCCAGCAGTCCCGTCCGGGACCAGAGGGATACGCAGTATTTT	CASSPVRDQRDTQYF
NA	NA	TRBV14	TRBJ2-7	TGTGCCAGCAGCCAAGCACCCTCAGCCTCCTACGAGCAGTACTTC	CASSQAPSASYEQYF
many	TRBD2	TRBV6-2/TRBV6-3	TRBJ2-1	TGTGCCAGCAGTTACGCTAGCGGGAGGTCGGAGCAGTTCTTC	CASSYASGRSEQFF
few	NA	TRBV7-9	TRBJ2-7	TGTGCCAGCAGCCCCCCCGGCTGGGGCGAGCAGTACTTC	CASSPPGWGEQYF
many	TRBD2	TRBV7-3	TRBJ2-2	TGTGCCAGCAGCCATAGCGGGAGAGCTACCGGGGAGCTGTTTTTT	CASSHSGRATGELFF
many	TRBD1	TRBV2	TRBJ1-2	TGTGCCAGCAGTGAGGGCAGGGGGGGAGTGATTGGCTACACCTTC	CASSEGRGGVIGYTF
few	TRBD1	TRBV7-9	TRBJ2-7	TGTGCCAGCAGCTTAGCGCAGGGGGCAGTGTACGAGCAGTACTTC	CASSLAQGAVYEQYF
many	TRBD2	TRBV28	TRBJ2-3	TGTGCCAGCAGTTCCGGGACTAGCCTAACGACGCAGTATTTT	CASSSGTSLTTQYF
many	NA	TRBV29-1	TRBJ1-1	TGCAGCGTTGAAGGCCAGGGGAACACTGAAGCTTTCTTT	CSVEGQGNTEAFF
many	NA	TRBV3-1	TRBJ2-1	TGTGCCAGCAGCCAAGACCCAAGCTCCTACAATGAGCAGTTCTTC	CASSQDPSSYNEQFF
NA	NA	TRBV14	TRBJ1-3	TGTGCCAGCAACCCGACGGCTACTGGAAACACCATATATTTT	CASNPTATGNTIYF
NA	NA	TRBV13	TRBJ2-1	TGTGCCAGCAGTCGCACATTAGCAAGCGATGAGCAGTTCTTC	CASSRTLASDEQFF
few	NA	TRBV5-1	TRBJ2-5	TGCGCCAGCAGCTCGTCGGGGGAAGAGACCCAGTACTTC	CASSSSGEETQYF
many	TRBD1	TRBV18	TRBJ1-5	TGTGCCAGCTCAGCCGGACAGGGTCGAATTCAGCCCCAGCATTTT	CASSAGQGRIQPQHF
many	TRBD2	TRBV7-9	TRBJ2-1	TGTGCCAGCAGCTTTAGCGGGAGGTACAATGAGCAGTTCTTC	CASSFSGRYNEQFF
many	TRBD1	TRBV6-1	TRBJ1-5	TGTGCCAGCAGGAGACAGGGCACTAATCAGCCCCAGCATTTT	CASRRQGTNQPQHF
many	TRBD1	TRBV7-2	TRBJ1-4	TGTGCCAGCAGCTTTCGACAGGGCGAGGAGGAAAAACTGTTTTTT	CASSFRQGEEEKLFF
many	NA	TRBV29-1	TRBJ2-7	TGCAGCGTTGCAGGGGCAGGGATCGGATCCTACGAGCAGTACTTC	CSVAGAGIGSYEQYF
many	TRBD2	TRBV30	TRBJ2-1	TGTGCCTGGAATTTGGGAACTAGCGGGTTCAATGAGCAGTTCTTC	CAWNLGTSGFNEQFF
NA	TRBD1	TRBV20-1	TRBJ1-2	TGCAGTGCTAAACTGTCAGGGGGCTTGATCCATGGCTACACCTTC	CSAKLSGGLIHGYTF
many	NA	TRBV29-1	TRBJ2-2	TGCAGCGTTGAGGCAGTAGAACGATCCACGAACACCGGGGAGCTGTTTTTT	CSVEAVERSTNTGELFF
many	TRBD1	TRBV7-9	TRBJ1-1	TGTGCCAGCAGCTCGCAGGGGGCTAGGAACACTGAAGCTTTCTTT	CASSSQGARNTEAFF
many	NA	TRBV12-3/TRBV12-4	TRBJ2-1	TGTGCCAGCAGTAATACCGGGTTAACGGCCTATGAGCAGTTCTTC	CASSNTGLTAYEQFF
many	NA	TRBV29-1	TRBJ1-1	TGCAGCGCCGGCCCCGGGACACATAAAGCTTTCTTT	CSAGPGTHKAFF
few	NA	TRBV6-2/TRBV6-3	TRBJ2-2	TGTGCCAGCGCCACGGTCACCGGGGAGCTGTTTTTT	CASATVTGELFF
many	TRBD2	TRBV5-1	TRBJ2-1	TGCGCCAGCAGCTTGGATCGAGGCCTAGCGGGAGACAATGAGCAGTTCTTC	CASSLDRGLAGDNEQFF
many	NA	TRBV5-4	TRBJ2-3	TGTGCCAGCAGCGCCGGCCGTATGGAAACGCAGTATTTT	CASSAGRMETQYF
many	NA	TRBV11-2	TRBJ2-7	TGTGCCAGCAGCTTCGGGGAATTGAGAGAGCAGTACTTC	CASSFGELREQYF
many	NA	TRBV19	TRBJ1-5	TGTGCCAGTAGTCGGGAAGGGTACGGACAGCCCCAGCATTTT	CASSREGYGQPQHF
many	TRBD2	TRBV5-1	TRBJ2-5	TGCGCCAGCAGCTTAGCGGGGACAGAGACCCAGTACTTC	CASSLAGTETQYF
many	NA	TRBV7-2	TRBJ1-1	TGTGCCAGCAGCCCAGCTTGGGGGTTGAACACTGAAGCTTTCTTT	CASSPAWGLNTEAFF
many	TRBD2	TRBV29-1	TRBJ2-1	TGCAGCGCTGAGGGAAGTCTAGCGGGGACTTACTCCTACAATGAGCAGTTCTTC	CSAEGSLAGTYSYNEQFF